This T cell receptor beta chain was recorded in a study of blood T cell repertoires in COVID-19. Study background: Donors in the United States, Italy and Spain gave samples during acute or convalescent COVID-19. PBMCs, B-cell-depleted T cells, or T cells provided the cDNA or gDNA that made up the material.

The CDR3 totals 14 residues. V was shortened by 5 bases and J by 0 bases, with 12 bases between the two germline ends. Germline CDR1 GTSNPN, CDR2 SVGIG (reference sequence). Per the study methods: It was from reference gene primer amplification that nucleated cell counts were estimated. The assay was immunoSEQ multiplex PCR, and TCRdb's table has in-frame clones only and misses some. V and J calls and clone size are as listed in that table; D and trimming were resolved from the DNA. Of about 78,000 clones listed, 70% to 90% are singletons. The specimen sequenced was peripheral blood. This chain joins TRBV30 and TRBJ2-3; D not resolved. This TCR came from a man between 65 and 85 years old with active or convalescent COVID-19. The chain's CDR3 is CAWDTLTSTDTQYF. The CDR3 coding sequence is TGTGCCTGGGACACCTTAACCAGCACAGATACGCAGTATTTT.